Below are 15 T cell receptor beta chains sequenced from a single sample in a study of memory CD4+ T cells and cytomegalovirus serostatus. Single viable CD3+CD4+CD8-CD45RO+ cells were sorted as the memory CD4+ T cells. Here immunoSEQ multiplex PCR was the method, and the copy in TCRdb shows in-frame clones only, minus some. The table lists about 52,000 clones, approximately 82% of them singletons, with about 2.1% in the top ten. What was sequenced was memory CD4+ T cells from blood. These receptors originate from an adult in good health and CMV-seropositive.

The chain employs TRBV4-3 and TRBJ1-1; 9 bases map to TRBD1. The V gene end was trimmed by 4 bases and the J gene end by 0 bases; junction bases not matched to a gene: 3. Germline assignment: CDR1 LGHNA and CDR2 YSLEER. The CDR3 consists of 15 residues. In nucleotides, the CDR3 is TGCGCCAGCAGCCGACAGGGGGACATGAACACTGAAGCTTTCTTT. It encodes CASSRQGDMNTEAFF.

V gene TRBV5-6 combines with J gene TRBJ1-6; D gene unclear. Trimming pared 1 base from V and 8 bases from J, leaving 16 bases between. The germline V gene has CDR1 SGHDT and CDR2 YYEEEE. CDR3 length: 16 residues. The chain's CDR3 is CASSLFGYLSDSPLHF. The CDR3, as DNA: TGTGCCAGCAGCTTGTTTGGGTATTTGTCTGATTCACCCCTCCACTTT.

The gene calls are TRBV7-2 and TRBJ2-7, with D possibly called TRBD1 or TRBD2 (5 bases each). With 4 bases removed from V and 9 bases from J, the gap between germline ends came to 19 bases. CDR1 SGHTA and CDR2 FQGNSA come from the germline V gene. This CDR3 region has 14 residues. CDR3 in amino acids: CASSSLTWGKGQYF. The DNA of the CDR3 is TGTGCCAGCAGCTCCCTGACATGGGGGAAGGGGCAGTACTTC.

The rearrangement links TRBV15 to TRBJ1-4, with no clear D. The germline CDR1 and CDR2 sequences are LNHNV and YYDKDF (reference sequence). CDR3 length equals 11 residues. V lost 3 bases to trimming and J lost 8 bases, with 4 bases between them. The CDR3 coding sequence is TGTGCCACCAGCAGGGCCGAAAAACTGTTTTTT. Amino acid sequence: CATSRAEKLFF.

V and J are TRBV29-1 and TRBJ2-5, with D perhaps TRBD1 or TRBD2 (5 bases each). The CDR3 contains 13 residues. Germline CDR1 reads SQVTM; CDR2 reads ANQGSEA. V was shortened by 8 bases and J by 1 base, with 14 bases between the two germline ends. The chain's CDR3 is CSLYDGAQETQYF. In DNA, the CDR3 is TGCAGCCTTTACGACGGGGCCCAAGAGACCCAGTACTTC.

A word on this clone: Different DNA sequences within this sample yield the same CDR3. This chain joins TRBV7-3 and TRBJ2-5; D may be TRBD2 (5 bases). The V end was cut by 0 bases, the J end by 2 bases, with 7 bases between. Germline V gene sequence: CDR1 SGHTA, CDR2 FQGTGA. The CDR3 covers 14 residues. CDR3 region: CASSLTGVQETQYF. CDR3 DNA sequence: TGTGCCAGCAGCTTAACCGGGGTGCAAGAGACCCAGTACTTC.

The rearrangement uses TRBV28 and TRBJ1-3; D unclear. Germline lookup yields CDR1 MDHEN and CDR2 SYDVKM. The length of the CDR3 is 15 residues. V lost 4 bases and J 1 base, leaving 11 bases between the germline ends. The CDR3 spells CASSSHGRSGNTIYF. The CDR3 DNA is TGTGCCAGCAGTTCACACGGGAGGTCTGGAAACACCATATATTTT.

This clone has just a few counts. The V and J genes are TRBV19 and TRBJ2-1, with D possibly TRBD2 on 5 matching bases. The length of the CDR3 is 13 residues. Deletions cut 4 bases from V and 2 bases from J, with 6 bases between. Germline CDR1 reads LNHDA; CDR2 reads SQIVND (reference sequence). The CDR3 DNA reads TGTGCCAGTAGTACGGGGACCTACAATGAGCAGTTCTTC. Translating it yields CASSTGTYNEQFF.

The V gene is TRBV7-9, the J gene TRBJ2-3, with D maybe TRBD2 (6 bases). V was clipped by 4 bases and J by 3 bases, with 11 bases between them. This CDR3 is 14 amino acids long. The germline gives CDR1 SEHNR, CDR2 FQNEAQ (reference sequence). The CDR3 reads CASSYHGGTDTQYF. The CDR3 nucleotides are TGTGCCAGCAGCTACCACGGGGGTACAGATACGCAGTATTTT. Based on the CDR3 plus reference TRBV7-9 and TRBJ2-3, the full variable domain is DTGVSQNPRHKITKRGQNVTFRCDPISEHNRLYWYRQTLGQGPEFLTYFQNEAQLEKSRLLSDRFSAERPKGSFSTLEIQRTEQGDSAMYLCASSYHGGTDTQYFGPGTRLTVL.

The count of this clone is one. The V call is TRBV11-2, the J call TRBJ1-2; perhaps TRBD1 as D (5 bases). Germline loops: CDR1 SGHAT, CDR2 FQNNGV. The V end lost 5 bases, the J end lost 0 bases, and 13 bases lay between the germline ends. The CDR3 contains 15 residues. This chain's CDR3 is CASSPQTVSNYGYTF. CDR3 DNA: TGTGCCAGCAGCCCTCAGACAGTCTCTAACTATGGCTACACCTTC.

This clone was counted a single time. The chain employs TRBV7-2 and TRBJ2-7; 11 bases are a match to TRBD2. With V trimmed by 5 bases and J by 7 bases, 10 bases remained unmatched. The CDR3 spans 15 residues. The germline gives CDR1 SGHTA, CDR2 FQGNSA. DNA of the CDR3: TGTGCCAGCAGCACGCCTAGCGGGAGGTCGGATGAGCAGTACTTC. The encoded protein is CASSTPSGRSDEQYF. The variable domain in full, with the rest retrieved from reference TRBV7-2 and TRBJ2-7, is GAGVSQSPSNKVTEKGKDVELRCDPISGHTALYWYRQSLGQGLEFLIYFQGNSAPDKSGLPSDRFSAERTGGSVSTLTIQRTQQEDSAVYLCASSTPSGRSDEQYFGPGTRLTVT.

The chain is built from TRBV4-1 and TRBJ2-7; weak D call: TRBD2 (5 bases). Germline V gene sequence: CDR1 MGHRA, CDR2 YSYEKL. V was clipped by 1 base and J by 3 bases, with 16 bases between them. CDR3 size: 16 residues. The CDR3 DNA reads as TGCGCCAGCAGCCAAGGAGGAGGCCTCGGGTTCTACGAGCAGTACTTC. Translated, it gives CASSQGGGLGFYEQYF.

This rearrangement joins TRBV10-3 to TRBJ2-1; D is possibly TRBD2 (6 bases). V gave up 0 bases and J gave up 3 bases, with 6 bases separating them. The CDR3 is 14 residues long. Germline V lookup: CDR1 ENHRY, CDR2 SYGVKD. The CDR3 bases are TGTGCCATCAGTGAGTCGGAGGGCTACAATGAGCAGTTCTTC. Protein: CAISESEGYNEQFF.

This clone appeared a few times. This chain connects TRBV9 to TRBJ2-6, with D maybe TRBD1 (7 bases). V shed 3 bases and J shed 4 bases, with 11 bases lying between them. Germline CDR1 reads SGDLS; CDR2 reads YYNGEE. CDR3 length: 15 residues. CDR3 DNA sequence: TGTGCCAGCAGCGGCGGGACAGCAGGGGCCAACGTCCTGACTTTC. It is translated as CASSGGTAGANVLTF. The whole variable domain, remainder taken from reference TRBV9 and TRBJ2-6, is DSGVTQTPKHLITATGQRVTLRCSPRSGDLSVYWYQQSLDQGLQFLIQYYNGEERAKGNILERFSAQQFPDLHSELNLSSLELGDSALYFCASSGGTAGANVLTFGAGSRLTVL.

This sequence joins TRBV5-1 and TRBJ2-5, with a weak D call TRBD1 (6 bases). V shed 0 bases and J shed 1 base, with 7 bases lying between them. This CDR3 contains 14 residues. The V gene's germline CDR1 is SGHRS and CDR2 YFSETQ. The CDR3, as DNA: TGCGCCAGCAGCTTGGGACAGGCCCAAGAGACCCAGTACTTC. Translating gives CASSLGQAQETQYF.